The 8 T cell receptor beta chains below were found in one sample sequenced in a study of cytomegalovirus exposure and HLA in healthy donors. PCR was performed using 60 Vbeta and 13 Jbeta primers. Only in-frame clones appear in the TCRdb table, and some are missing; sequencing was by immunoSEQ multiplex PCR. The table lists 200,000 to 250,000 clones, around 80% of them singletons, with approximately 3.9% in the top ten. The sample consisted of PBMCs. The source of these receptors is a male donor in good health and CMV-seronegative.

This chain joins TRBV11-2 and TRBJ2-7, with unresolved D. CDR1 and CDR2 from the germline V gene are SGHAT and FQNNGV. Trimming removed 4 bases from V and 1 base from J, with 5 bases in between. This CDR3 spans 12 amino acids. Here the CDR3 DNA reads TGTGCCAGCAGCTACTCGTCCTACGAGCAGTACTTC. Residues: CASSYSSYEQYF.

V is TRBV6-4 and J is TRBJ2-1, with D possibly being TRBD1 (6 bases). The ends were cut back, 3 bases at V and 8 bases at J, with 11 bases in the middle. CDR1 and CDR2 from the germline V gene are MRHNA and SNTAGT. The CDR3 consists of 13 residues. The CDR3 DNA reads as TGTGCCAGCAGTGAGGGGGCAGGTCATGAGCAGTTCTTC. The encoded protein is CASSEGAGHEQFF.

The chain carries TRBV6-5 and TRBJ1-2, with TRBD1 matching over 7 bases. CDR1 is MNHEY, CDR2 SVGAGI, per germline. V shed 5 bases, J shed 10 bases, and the junction held 7 bases outside the gene matches. This CDR3 contains 12 residues. CDR3 sequence reads: CASSRTDRPYTF. The CDR3 bases are TGTGCCAGCAGTCGAACGGACAGGCCCTACACCTTC.

The V and J genes are TRBV9 and TRBJ2-6; D is possibly TRBD2 (6 bases). Germline loops: CDR1 SGDLS, CDR2 YYNGEE. Trimming removed 4 bases at V and 0 bases at J, with 14 bases between. The CDR3 covers 17 residues. CDR3 DNA sequence: TGTGCCAGCAGCCAGGGACTGGTTGACTCTGGGGCCAACGTCCTGACTTTC. Amino acids: CASSQGLVDSGANVLTF.

V and J are TRBV10-1 and TRBJ2-3, with D perhaps matching TRBD2 (6 bases). Trimming shortened V by 6 bases and J by 3 bases, and 13 bases separated the two germline ends. Germline loops: CDR1 WNHNN, CDR2 SYGVQD (reference sequence). The CDR3 covers 14 residues. Here the CDR3 DNA reads TGCGCCAGCAGCGCTGGGGGGAGAACAGATACGCAGTATTTT. Its translation: CASSAGGRTDTQYF.

The table lists this clone with a count of one. The CDR3 is CASSLGSRGRNTIYF. CDR3 nucleotide sequence: TGTGCCAGCAGCTTAGGGTCCAGGGGAAGAAACACCATATATTTT. The V call is TRBV7-2, the J call TRBJ1-3, with D possibly matching TRBD1 (6 bases). V dropped 1 base and J dropped 5 bases, with 12 bases sitting between them. The CDR3 sequence is 15 residues long. Germline CDR1 SGHTA, CDR2 FQGNSA.

The chain recombines TRBV2 with TRBJ1-2, with a tentative D call TRBD1 (5 bases). The CDR3 has 15 amino acids. Germline loops: CDR1 SNHLY, CDR2 FYNNEI. The V and J ends lost 2 bases and 6 bases respectively, with 16 bases between them. The CDR3 spells CASSERSGLLDGYTF. As DNA, the CDR3 is TGTGCCAGCAGTGAAAGGTCAGGGCTCTTAGATGGCTACACCTTC.

The rearrangement joins TRBV4-1 to TRBJ2-1; the D is unclear. The CDR3 is 15 amino acids. Trimming left V 0 bases short and J 10 bases short, with 16 bases between. In germline, CDR1 is MGHRA, CDR2 YSYEKL. CDR3: CASSQEGLYVREQFF. As DNA, the CDR3 is TGCGCCAGCAGCCAAGAGGGCCTGTACGTAAGGGAGCAGTTCTTC.